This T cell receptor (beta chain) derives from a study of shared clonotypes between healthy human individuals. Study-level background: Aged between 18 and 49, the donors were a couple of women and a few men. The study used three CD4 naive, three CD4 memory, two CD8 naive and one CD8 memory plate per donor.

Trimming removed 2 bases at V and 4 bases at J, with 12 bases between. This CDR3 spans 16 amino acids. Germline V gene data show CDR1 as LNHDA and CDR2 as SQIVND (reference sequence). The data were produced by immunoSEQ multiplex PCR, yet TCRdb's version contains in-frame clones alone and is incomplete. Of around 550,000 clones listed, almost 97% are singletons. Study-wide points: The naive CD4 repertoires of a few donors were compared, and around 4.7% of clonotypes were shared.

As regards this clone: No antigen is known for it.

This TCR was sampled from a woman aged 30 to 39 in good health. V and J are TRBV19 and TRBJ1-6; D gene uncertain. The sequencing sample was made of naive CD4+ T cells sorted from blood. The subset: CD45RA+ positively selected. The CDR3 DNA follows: TGTGCCAGTAGTATATCGTCCAGGAGATATAATTCACCCCTCCACTTT. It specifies CASSISSRRYNSPLHF.